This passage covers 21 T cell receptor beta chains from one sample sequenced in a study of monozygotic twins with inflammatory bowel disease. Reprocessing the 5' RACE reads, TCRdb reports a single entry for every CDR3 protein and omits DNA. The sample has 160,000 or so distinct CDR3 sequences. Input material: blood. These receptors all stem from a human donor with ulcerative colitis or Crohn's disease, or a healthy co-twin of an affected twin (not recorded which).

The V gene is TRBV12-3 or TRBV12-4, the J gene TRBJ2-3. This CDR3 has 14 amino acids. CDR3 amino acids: CASSLYESTDTQYF.

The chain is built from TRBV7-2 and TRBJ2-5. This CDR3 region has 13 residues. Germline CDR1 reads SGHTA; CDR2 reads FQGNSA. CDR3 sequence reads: CASSLGREELQDF.

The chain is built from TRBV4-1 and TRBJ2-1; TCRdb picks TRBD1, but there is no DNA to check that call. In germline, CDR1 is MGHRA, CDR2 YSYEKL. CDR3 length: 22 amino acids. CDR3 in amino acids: CASSRSVPEDEQFFGPGEEQFF.

This CDR3 reads CAISAGGSGDTQYF. This chain uses TRBV10-3 with TRBJ2-3; the D call from TCRdb, TRBD1, cannot be confirmed without DNA. This CDR3 has 14 residues. Germline V gene data show CDR1 as ENHRY and CDR2 as SYGVKD.

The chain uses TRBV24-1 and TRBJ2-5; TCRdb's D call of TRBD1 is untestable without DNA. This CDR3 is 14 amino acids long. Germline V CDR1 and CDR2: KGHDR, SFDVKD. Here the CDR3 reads CAISPGGNQETQYF.

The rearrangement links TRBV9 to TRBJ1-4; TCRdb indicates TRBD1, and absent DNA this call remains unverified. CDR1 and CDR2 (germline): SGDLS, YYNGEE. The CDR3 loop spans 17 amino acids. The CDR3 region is CASSPHVNRDSDEKLFF.

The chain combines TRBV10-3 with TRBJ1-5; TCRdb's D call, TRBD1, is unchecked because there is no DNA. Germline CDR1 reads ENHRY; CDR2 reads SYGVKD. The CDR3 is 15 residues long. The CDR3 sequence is CAISESRTGVQPQHF.

CDR3 region: CASSQGPGNLPNEQFF. J is TRBJ2-1 and V is TRBV4-3; TCRdb lists TRBD1, though no DNA is available to test this call. CDR3 length equals 16 residues. From germline, CDR1 is LGHNA and CDR2 YSLEER.

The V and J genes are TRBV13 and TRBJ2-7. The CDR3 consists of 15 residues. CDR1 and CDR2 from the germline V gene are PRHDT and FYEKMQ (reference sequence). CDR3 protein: CASSLKVDSSYEQYF.

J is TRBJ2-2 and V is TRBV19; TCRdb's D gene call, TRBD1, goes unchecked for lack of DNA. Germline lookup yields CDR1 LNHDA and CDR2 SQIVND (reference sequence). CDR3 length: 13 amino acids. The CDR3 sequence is CASSFTGPGELFF.

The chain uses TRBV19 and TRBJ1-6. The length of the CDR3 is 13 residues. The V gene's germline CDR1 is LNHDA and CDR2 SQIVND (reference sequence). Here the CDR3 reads CASKKEGNSPLHF.

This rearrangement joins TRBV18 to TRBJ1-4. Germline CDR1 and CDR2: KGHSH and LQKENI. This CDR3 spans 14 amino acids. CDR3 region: CASSPPTTNEKLFF. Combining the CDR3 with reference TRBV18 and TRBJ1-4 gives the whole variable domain NAGVMQNPRHLVRRRGQEARLRCSPMKGHSHVYWYRQLPEEGLKFMVYLQKENIIDESGMPKERFSAEFPKEGPSILRIQQVVRGDSAAYFCASSPPTTNEKLFFGSGTQLSVL.

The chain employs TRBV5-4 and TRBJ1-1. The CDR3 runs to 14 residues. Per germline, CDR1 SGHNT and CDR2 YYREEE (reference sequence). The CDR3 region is CASSLPGENTEAFF.

CDR3 protein: CAISAGTRATDTQYF. The chain is built from TRBV10-3 and TRBJ2-3; with no DNA, the TCRdb D assignment of TRBD2 cannot be verified. The length of the CDR3 is 15 residues. Germline CDR1 is ENHRY and CDR2 is SYGVKD.

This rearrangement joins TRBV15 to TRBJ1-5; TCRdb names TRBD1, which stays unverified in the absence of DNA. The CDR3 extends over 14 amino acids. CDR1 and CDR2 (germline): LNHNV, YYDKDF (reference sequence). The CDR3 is CATSRSGGNQPQHF.

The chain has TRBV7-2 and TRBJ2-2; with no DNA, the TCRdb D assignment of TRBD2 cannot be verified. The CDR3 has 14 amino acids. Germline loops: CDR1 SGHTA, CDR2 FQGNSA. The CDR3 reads CASSSTSGAGELFF.

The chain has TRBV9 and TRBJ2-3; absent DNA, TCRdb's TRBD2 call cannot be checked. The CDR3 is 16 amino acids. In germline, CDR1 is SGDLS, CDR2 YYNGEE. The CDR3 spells CASSPRGSGRTDTQYF.

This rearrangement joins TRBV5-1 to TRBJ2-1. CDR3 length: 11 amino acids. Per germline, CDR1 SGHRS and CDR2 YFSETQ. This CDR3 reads CASSLENEQFF. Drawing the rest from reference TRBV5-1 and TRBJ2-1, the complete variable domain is KAGVTQTPRYLIKTRGQQVTLSCSPISGHRSVSWYQQTPGQGLQFLFEYFSETQRNKGNFPGRFSGRQFSNSRSEMNVSTLELGDSALYLCASSLENEQFFGPGTRLTVL.

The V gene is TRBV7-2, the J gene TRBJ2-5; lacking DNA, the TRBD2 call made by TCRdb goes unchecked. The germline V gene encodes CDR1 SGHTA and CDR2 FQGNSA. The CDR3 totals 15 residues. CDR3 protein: CASGPGLAEQETQYF.

The CDR3 spells CASSLELDGGPQHF. V gene TRBV7-2 combines with J gene TRBJ1-5. The CDR3 has 14 residues. Germline V gene lookup returns CDR1 SGHTA and CDR2 FQGNSA.

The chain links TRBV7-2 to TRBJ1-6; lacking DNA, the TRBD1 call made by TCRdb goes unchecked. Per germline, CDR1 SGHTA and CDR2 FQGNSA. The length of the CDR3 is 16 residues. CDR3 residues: CASSLAGGDTNSPLHF. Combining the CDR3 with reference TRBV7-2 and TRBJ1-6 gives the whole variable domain GAGVSQSPSNKVTEKGKDVELRCDPISGHTALYWYRQSLGQGLEFLIYFQGNSAPDKSGLPSDRFSAERTGGSVSTLTIQRTQQEDSAVYLCASSLAGGDTNSPLHFGNGTRLTVT.